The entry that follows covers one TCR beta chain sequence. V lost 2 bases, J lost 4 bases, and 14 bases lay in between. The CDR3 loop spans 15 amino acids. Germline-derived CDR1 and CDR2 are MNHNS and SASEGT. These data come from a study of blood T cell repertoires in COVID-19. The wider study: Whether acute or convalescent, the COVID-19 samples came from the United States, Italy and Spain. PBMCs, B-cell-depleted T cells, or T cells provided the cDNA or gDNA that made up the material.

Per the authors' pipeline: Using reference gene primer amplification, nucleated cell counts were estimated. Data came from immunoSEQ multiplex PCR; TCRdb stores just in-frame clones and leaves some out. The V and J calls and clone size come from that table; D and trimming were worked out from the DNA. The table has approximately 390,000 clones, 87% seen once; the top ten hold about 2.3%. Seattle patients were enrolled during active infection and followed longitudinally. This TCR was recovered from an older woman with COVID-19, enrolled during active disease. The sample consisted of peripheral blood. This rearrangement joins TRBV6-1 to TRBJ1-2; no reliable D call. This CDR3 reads CASSELRRGLYGYTF. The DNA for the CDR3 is TGTGCCAGCAGTGAACTTAGAAGAGGTCTCTATGGCTACACCTTC.